This TCR beta chain originates from a study of shared clonotypes between healthy human individuals. Study-wide results and limits: Naive subsets usually exceeded memory subsets in estimated richness. It was observed that 5% to 6.5% of naive CD4 clonotypes were shared across several donors.

Assay: immunoSEQ multiplex PCR; the TCRdb copy retains only in-frame clones and omits some. Of 2 million to 2.5 million clones in the sample, approximately 94% are singletons; the top ten hold around 0.13%. Recent vaccinations or acute infections were absent in the healthy HIV-negative adult donors. As to this clone: Its specificity is not known.

The germline gives CDR1 LNHNV, CDR2 YYDKDF (reference sequence). V lost 5 bases and J 4 bases, leaving 11 bases between the germline ends. This CDR3 is built from 14 residues. The sequenced material came from naive CD4+ T cells sorted from blood. Subset indicated: CD45RA+ positively selected. The clonotype comes from a young man in good health. The chain recombines TRBV15 with TRBJ2-2; TRBD2 might be the D (5 bases). CDR3 residues: CATSGHGVTGELFF. CDR3 nucleotides: TGTGCCACCAGCGGGCACGGGGTCACCGGGGAGCTGTTTTTT. Full variable domain (rest looked up from reference TRBV15 and TRBJ2-2): DAMVIQNPRYQVTQFGKPVTLSCSQTLNHNVMYWYQQKSSQAPKLLFHYYDKDFNNEADTPDNFQSRRPNTSFCFLDIRSPGLGDTAMYLCATSGHGVTGELFFGEGSRLTVL.